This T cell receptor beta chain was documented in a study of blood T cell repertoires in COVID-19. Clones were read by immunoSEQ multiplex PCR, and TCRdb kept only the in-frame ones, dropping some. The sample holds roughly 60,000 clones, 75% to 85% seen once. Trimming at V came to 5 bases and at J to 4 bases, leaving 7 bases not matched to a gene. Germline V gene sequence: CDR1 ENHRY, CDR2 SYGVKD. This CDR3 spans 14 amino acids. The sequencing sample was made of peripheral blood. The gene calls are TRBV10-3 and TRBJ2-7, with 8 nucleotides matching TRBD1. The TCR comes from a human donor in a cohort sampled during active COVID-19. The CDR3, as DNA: TGTGCCATCAGTCGCAGGACAGGGTCGTACGAGCAGTACTTC. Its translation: CAISRRTGSYEQYF.